The rows below give T cell receptor beta chains drawn from one sample of a study of a mutant IDH1 vaccine in newly diagnosed glioma. Data came from immunoSEQ multiplex PCR; TCRdb stores just in-frame clones and leaves some out. Among over 45,000 clones listed, about 80% were seen once. These TCRs' antigens remain unknown. Sequenced material: PBMCs, taken from a glioma patient whose treatment included an IDH1 peptide vaccine. The receptors come from a woman in her 50s with glioma. Both conserved end residues are part of each CDR3. The order of the fields is clone size, V gene, D gene, J gene, CDR3 protein, CDR3 DNA. The D gene is left open where the match is weak. Rows give clone size only sometimes, using once, few, many, or a class for an expanded clone.

-	TRBV27	-	TRBJ1-1	CASSLFGRENTEAFF	TGTGCCAGCAGTTTATTTGGACGGGAGAACACTGAAGCTTTCTTT
-	TRBV10-3	-	TRBJ1-5	CAISESMVNNQPQHF	TGTGCCATCAGTGAGTCGATGGTTAACAATCAGCCCCAGCATTTT
-	TRBV5-1	-	TRBJ1-2	CASTRVSVRGIDGYTF	TGCGCCAGTACACGGGTTTCAGTTAGGGGAATCGACGGCTACACCTTC
once	TRBV5-5	-	TRBJ1-5	CASSLLENQPQHF	TGTGCCAGCAGCTTGTTAGAGAATCAGCCCCAGCATTTT
-	TRBV7-2	-	TRBJ2-5	CASNPGGRETQYF	TGTGCCAGCAATCCGGGGGGCAGGGAGACCCAGTACTTC
-	TRBV2	TRBD1	TRBJ1-1	CASSENRGNTEAFF	TGTGCCAGCAGTGAAAACAGGGGGAACACTGAAGCTTTCTTT
-	TRBV2	TRBD1	TRBJ2-3	CASGGQGPDTQYF	TGTGCCAGCGGGGGACAGGGTCCAGATACGCAGTATTTT
-	TRBV5-1	-	TRBJ2-3	CASSLGDLTQYF	TGCGCCAGCAGCTTGGGAGACCTTACGCAGTATTTT
-	TRBV11-2	TRBD1	TRBJ2-7	CASSSTGGPYEQYF	TGTGCCAGCAGTTCAACAGGGGGGCCCTACGAGCAGTACTTC
-	TRBV5-5	-	TRBJ2-7	CASSLDVISEQYF	TGTGCCAGCAGCTTGGACGTCATAAGCGAGCAGTACTTC
-	TRBV19	-	TRBJ2-2	CASSPRRGTNTGELFF	TGTGCCAGTAGTCCCCGCCGGGGGACGAACACCGGGGAGCTGTTTTTT
-	TRBV5-1	-	TRBJ1-5	CASSLAGGQPQHF	TGCGCCAGCAGCTTGGCCGGGGGACAGCCCCAGCATTTT
-	TRBV5-1	TRBD1	TRBJ1-2	CASSLADRGGYTF	TGCGCCAGCAGCTTGGCCGACAGGGGTGGCTACACCTTC
-	TRBV27	TRBD1	TRBJ1-5	CATNRGQGGNQPQHF	TGTGCCACCAATCGGGGGCAGGGGGGCAATCAGCCCCAGCATTTT
-	TRBV10-3	-	TRBJ1-1	CAIRPRGGQGTEAFF	TGTGCCATCAGACCCCGGGGGGGCCAAGGCACTGAAGCTTTCTTT
-	TRBV30	-	TRBJ1-2	CAWSRAVTNGYTF	TGTGCCTGGAGCAGGGCCGTTACTAATGGCTACACCTTC
-	TRBV5-5	-	TRBJ2-7	CASSHSKQGPYEQYF	TGTGCCAGCAGCCATTCAAAGCAGGGGCCCTACGAGCAGTACTTC
-	TRBV7-2	-	TRBJ2-7	CASSLRHEQYF	TGTGCCAGCAGCCTACGACACGAGCAGTACTTC
few	TRBV6-5	-	TRBJ1-1	CASSVSWGTEAFF	TGTGCCAGCAGTGTATCCTGGGGCACTGAAGCTTTCTTT
-	TRBV6-6	TRBD1	TRBJ1-2	CASSSDRDFYGYTF	TGTGCCAGCAGTTCAGACAGGGACTTTTATGGCTACACCTTC
-	TRBV5-1	-	TRBJ2-5	CASSLPGSPETQYF	TGCGCCAGCAGCTTGCCCGGTAGCCCAGAGACCCAGTACTTC
-	TRBV7-8	TRBD2	TRBJ2-1	CASRRGGDDYNEQFF	TGTGCCAGCAGACGCGGGGGGGATGACTACAATGAGCAGTTCTTC